The rows below give T cell receptor beta chains drawn from one sample of a study of blood T cell repertoires in COVID-19. Assay: immunoSEQ multiplex PCR; the TCRdb copy retains only in-frame clones and omits some. The profile shows around 70,000 clones, 91% of them singletons. The sequencing input was peripheral blood. These receptors were taken from a human donor in a cohort sampled during active COVID-19. Both conserved end residues are part of each CDR3. D genes are given only for firm matches. Expanded clones are given a class, and other clones once, few, many or no size at all.

D	V	size	J	DNA	CDR3
.	TRBV5-1	.	TRBJ1-4	TGCGCCAGCAGCCGAGACAGAGACGCAACTAATGAAAAACTGTTTTTT	CASSRDRDATNEKLFF
.	TRBV7-6	.	TRBJ1-2	TGTGAAAAGCTGGTTTCTAACTATGGCTACACCTTC	CEKLVSNYGYTF
.	TRBV28	.	TRBJ2-1	TGTGCCACCGTATTGGGGGGTTCCTACAATGAGCAGTTCTTC	CATVLGGSYNEQFF
.	TRBV15	.	TRBJ1-2	TGTGCCACCAGCAGGGAAATTGACAGTCAATATGGCTACACCTTC	CATSREIDSQYGYTF
TRBD1	TRBV5-4	.	TRBJ1-2	TGTGCCAGCAGCTCTGGGACAGGCGTCTATGGCTACACCTTC	CASSSGTGVYGYTF
.	TRBV7-9	few	TRBJ2-4	TGTGCCAGCAGCCCACCGGGACAAGGGAACATTCAGTACTTC	CASSPPGQGNIQYF
TRBD1	TRBV9	.	TRBJ2-1	TGTGCCAGCAGCGTAGCGGGACAGGTCTACAATGAGCAGTTCTTC	CASSVAGQVYNEQFF
.	TRBV5-1	.	TRBJ2-1	TGCGCCAGCAGCTTGTTCGAAAGCGCGTCAAATGAGCAGTTCTTC	CASSLFESASNEQFF
.	TRBV19	.	TRBJ1-2	TGTGCCACGATCGACAGACGCGGCTATGGCTACACCTTC	CATIDRRGYGYTF
.	TRBV9	.	TRBJ2-7	TGTGCCAGCAGCGTAGGTGAGGGCGCCTACGAGCAGTACTTC	CASSVGEGAYEQYF
TRBD2	TRBV18	.	TRBJ2-2	TGTGCCAGCTCACCACCGGGACTAGCGTTCCCCGGGGAGCTGTTTTTT	CASSPPGLAFPGELFF
.	TRBV6-2/TRBV6-3	.	TRBJ2-3	TGTGCCAGCAGTGCCCTCAGGGGGGCAGATACGCAGTATTTT	CASSALRGADTQYF
.	TRBV11-2	.	TRBJ1-1	TGTGCCAGCAGCCTGAAAGGTGAGTCGGGAGGTGCTTTCTTT	CASSLKGESGGAFF
.	TRBV5-5	once	TRBJ1-6	TGTGCCAGCAGCTCGGGACAATTTGGGAATTCACCCCTCCACTTT	CASSSGQFGNSPLHF
.	TRBV6-2/TRBV6-3	.	TRBJ2-7	TGTGCCAGCAGTCGCAATCGGTACGAGCAGTACTTC	CASSRNRYEQYF
.	TRBV7-2	.	TRBJ2-3	TGTGCCAGCAGCTCCATCCGGGAGGATACGCAGTATTTT	CASSSIREDTQYF
TRBD2	TRBV4-3	.	TRBJ2-3	TGCGCCAGCAGCCGACAGGCTCCCCAGCGGGGACTAGCGGGGGGAGCGGATACGCAGTATTTT	CASSRQAPQRGLAGGADTQYF
.	TRBV7-8	.	TRBJ2-3	TGTGCCAGCAGCTTAGTCATAGGGGGACCAGATACGCAGTATTTT	CASSLVIGGPDTQYF
TRBD1	TRBV6-5	.	TRBJ1-6	TGTGCCAGCACCCCGACAGGGCCTGGGGCCCTCCACTTT	CASTPTGPGALHF
.	TRBV19	.	TRBJ2-1	TGTGCCAGTAGTATAACGAGGGACAATGAGCAGTTCTTC	CASSITRDNEQFF
TRBD2	TRBV6-6	.	TRBJ2-3	TGTGCCAGCAGCCCGGGACTAGCAACAGATACGCAGTATTTT	CASSPGLATDTQYF
TRBD2	TRBV6-5	.	TRBJ2-3	TGTGCCAGCAGGGCTAGTAGCGGGAGCGGAGATACGCAGTATTTT	CASRASSGSGDTQYF
.	TRBV18	.	TRBJ1-3	TGTGCCAGCTCACCCCGCGCGGTAACCTCTGGAAACACCATATATTTT	CASSPRAVTSGNTIYF
TRBD2	TRBV6-5	once	TRBJ2-3	TGTGCCAGCAGCCTAGCGGGGGGTTCAGATACGCAGTATTTT	CASSLAGGSDTQYF
TRBD1	TRBV2	.	TRBJ1-4	TGTGCCAGCAAAGAGACAGGGAAACTGTTTTTT	CASKETGKLFF
.	TRBV7-2	.	TRBJ2-7	TGTGCCAGCAGCTCCGCCTGGGGGCAAACCTACGAGCAGTACTTC	CASSSAWGQTYEQYF
TRBD1	TRBV7-6	.	TRBJ1-1	TGTGCCAGCAGCTTGGCCCATGGGACAGCGAACACTGAAGCTTTCTTT	CASSLAHGTANTEAFF
.	TRBV14	.	TRBJ2-7	TGTGCCAGCAGCCACCCAGACACCTACGAGCAGTACTTC	CASSHPDTYEQYF
.	TRBV28	once	TRBJ2-1	TGTGCCAGCAGTTTATTGCGGGGCTACAATGAGCAGTTCTTC	CASSLLRGYNEQFF
.	TRBV3-1/TRBV3-2	.	TRBJ1-4	TGTGCCAGCAGCCAAAGGCGGACAACTAATGAAAAACTGTTTTTT	CASSQRRTTNEKLFF
TRBD2	TRBV7-3	.	TRBJ2-2	TGTGCCAGCAGCCCTCTAGCGGGGGGGCCGTCTACCGGGGAGCTGTTTTTT	CASSPLAGGPSTGELFF
.	TRBV7-2	.	TRBJ1-1	TGTGCCAGCAGCTTAGGAGACTTCGCGACTGAAGCTTTCTTT	CASSLGDFATEAFF
.	TRBV6-5	.	TRBJ1-5	TGTGCCAGCAGTTACATCAGGGGCGGGCAGCCCCAGCATTTT	CASSYIRGGQPQHF
.	TRBV4-3	.	TRBJ1-2	TGCGCCAGTTCTGAGGTATACAGGGCGGTTGATGGCTACACCTTC	CASSEVYRAVDGYTF
.	TRBV20-1	.	TRBJ1-5	TGCAGTGCTAGTACGTCCGGGGTTACTCAGCCCCAGCATTTT	CSASTSGVTQPQHF